This TCR beta chain was documented in a study of OX40 agonist ivuxolimab in advanced cancers. Points from the study as a whole: Expanded clones were, on average, more numerous among CD8+ T cells than CD4+.

The sample holds a few counts of this clone. Its antigen is undetermined. The CDR3 consists of 11 residues. CDR1 is MNHEY and CDR2 is SMNVEV in the germline V gene (reference sequence). Deletions cut 8 bases from V and 1 base from J, with 5 bases between. Assay used: immunoSEQ multiplex PCR; TCRdb lists only in-frame clones, some missing. The sample includes 100,000 to 130,000 clones, around 93% of them seen just once. This sequence was found in an adult with an advanced solid tumor such as melanoma, head and neck, liver or kidney cancer. The chain recombines TRBV27 with TRBJ1-1; D not resolved. The material was CD4+ or CD8+ T cells sorted from blood, obtained in a trial of the OX40 agonist ivuxolimab. The CDR3 here is CASAENTEAFF. The CDR3, as DNA: TGTGCCAGCGCTGAGAACACTGAAGCTTTCTTT.